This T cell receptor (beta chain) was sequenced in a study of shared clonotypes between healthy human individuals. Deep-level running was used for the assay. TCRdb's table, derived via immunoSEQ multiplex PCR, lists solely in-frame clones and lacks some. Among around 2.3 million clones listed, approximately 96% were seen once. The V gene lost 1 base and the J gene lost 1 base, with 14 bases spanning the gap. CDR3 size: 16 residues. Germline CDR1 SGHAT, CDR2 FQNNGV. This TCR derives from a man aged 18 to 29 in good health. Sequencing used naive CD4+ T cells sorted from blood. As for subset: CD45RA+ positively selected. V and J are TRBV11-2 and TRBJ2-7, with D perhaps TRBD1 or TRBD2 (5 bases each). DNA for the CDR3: TGTGCCAGCAGCTTAGGGTGGGGGATCGGGTCCTACGAGCAGTACTTC. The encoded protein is CASSLGWGIGSYEQYF.